This entry lists 13 T cell receptor beta chains sequenced from one sample in a study of T cell clusters in autoimmune cytopenias. TRB was amplified from approximately 250 ng of peripheral blood genomic DNA per sample. TRB rearrangements were amplified by touch-down multiplex PCR with mixed TRB-A/B primers. TCRdb reprocessed the multiplex PCR reads, with one entry per CDR3 protein and no DNA. The specimen's table records roughly 10,000 distinct CDR3 sequences. The sample also formed part of further work on T cell repertoires in aging, cancer and after chemotherapy.

Sequencing was carried out using peripheral blood. Receptor source: a human donor in good health.

This chain connects TRBV19 to TRBJ2-5; no DNA is available, so the TRBD1 call from TCRdb remains unchecked. Per the germline V gene, CDR1 is LNHDA and CDR2 is SQIVND (reference sequence). The CDR3 consists of 14 residues. The CDR3 protein is CASGRGPPQETQYF.

The rearrangement joins TRBV19 to TRBJ2-3; absent DNA, TCRdb's TRBD2 call cannot be checked. The CDR3 length is 18 residues. Germline loops: CDR1 LNHDA, CDR2 SQIVND (reference sequence). The CDR3 region is CASSDGLAGDQRTDTQYF.

V is TRBV7-6 and J is TRBJ2-1; TCRdb calls TRBD2, which cannot be checked without DNA. Germline lookup yields CDR1 SGHVS and CDR2 FNYEAQ. The length of the CDR3 is 15 residues. The CDR3 reads CASSLVMASPNEQFF.

The J gene is TRBJ1-4, the V gene TRBV6-5; TCRdb designates TRBD1, a call that cannot be tested without DNA. The germline V gene has CDR1 MNHEY and CDR2 SVGAGI. The CDR3 is 16 residues long. Here the CDR3 reads CASLQDSISTNEKLFF.

This chain uses TRBV15 with TRBJ2-7. Germline V lookup: CDR1 LNHNV, CDR2 YYDKDF (reference sequence). The length of the CDR3 is 14 residues. The CDR3 spells CATSRQTASYEQYF.

This chain links TRBV12-3 or TRBV12-4 with TRBJ1-5; TCRdb's assignment of TRBD1 cannot be checked, as there is no DNA. This CDR3 spans 15 amino acids. CDR3 protein: CASSSLTPWGQPQHF.

This chain uses TRBV6-2 or TRBV6-3 with TRBJ2-1. Germline V gene data show CDR1 as MNHEY and CDR2 as SVGEGT. CDR3 length equals 12 residues. CDR3 region: CASSYVAREQFF.

The chain combines TRBV6-5 with TRBJ2-5; TCRdb proposes TRBD2, but this gene call is untestable without DNA. The CDR3 extends over 13 amino acids. Germline CDR1 MNHEY, CDR2 SVGAGI. CDR3 amino acids: CASSSSWGQTQYF.

The chain recombines TRBV6-6 with TRBJ1-2; TCRdb proposes TRBD1, but this gene call is untestable without DNA. CDR3 size: 12 residues. Germline CDR1 reads MNHNY; CDR2 reads SVGAGI (reference sequence). CDR3 in amino acids: CASSYEGGGYTF.

The J gene is TRBJ2-7, the V gene TRBV15; the TCRdb D gene call, TRBD2, has no DNA to confirm it. The CDR3 is 12 amino acids. Germline CDR1 LNHNV, CDR2 YYDKDF (reference sequence). The CDR3 here is CATSRRAGEQYF.

The chain combines TRBV6-1 with TRBJ1-1; TCRdb indicates TRBD1, and absent DNA this call remains unverified. Germline V CDR1 and CDR2: MNHNS, SASEGT. The CDR3 is made up of 15 amino acids. The CDR3 sequence: CASSEAGRWATEAFF.

The chain has TRBV12-3 or TRBV12-4 and TRBJ2-5; TCRdb designates TRBD1, a call that cannot be tested without DNA. The CDR3 has 15 residues. This CDR3 reads CASSLYGRGQETQYF.

The chain combines TRBV6-5 with TRBJ2-7; TCRdb names TRBD2, which stays unverified in the absence of DNA. This CDR3 contains 16 residues. Germline lookup yields CDR1 MNHEY and CDR2 SVGAGI. The CDR3 protein is CASSSPQSGASYEQYF.